A single sample gave rise to the 17 T cell receptor beta chains below, sequenced in a study of blood T cell repertoires in COVID-19. Only in-frame clones appear in the TCRdb table, and some are missing; sequencing was by immunoSEQ multiplex PCR. The sample lists just over 95,000 clones; roughly 82% were seen once. Sequenced: peripheral blood. The source is a man at least 80 years old with acute or convalescent COVID-19.

The chain uses TRBV6-6 and TRBJ2-7; 8 bases fit TRBD1. From germline, CDR1 is MNHNY and CDR2 SVGAGI (reference sequence). This CDR3 comprises 13 residues. V lost 9 bases and J lost 12; bases outside the gene matches: 16. In DNA, the CDR3 is TGTGCCAGTTCGGACAGGGAAGGGCTACGCGGGTACTTC. This sequence encodes CASSDREGLRGYF.

The chain has TRBV6-5 and TRBJ2-1, with TRBD1 matching over 9 bases. CDR3 length equals 16 residues. CDR1 MNHEY and CDR2 SVGAGI come from the germline V gene. Trimming took 0 bases from V and 7 from J; bases not matched to a gene: 7. The CDR3 nucleotides are TGTGCCAGCAGTTACTCTGGGACAGGGCGACTAAATGAGCAGTTCTTC. This translates into CASSYSGTGRLNEQFF.

The rearrangement links TRBV6-6 to TRBJ1-1; D remains ambiguous. The germline CDR1 and CDR2 sequences are MNHNY and SVGAGI (reference sequence). This CDR3 region has 16 residues. Trimming pared 0 bases from V and 1 base from J, leaving 12 bases between. The CDR3, as DNA: TGTGCCAGCAGTTACTCCGAACTGCCATCGAACACTGAAGCTTTCTTT. Translation: CASSYSELPSNTEAFF.

The chain uses TRBV24-1 and TRBJ2-1; TRBD2 matches 11 bases. Germline CDR1 reads KGHDR; CDR2 reads SFDVKD. Trimming cost V 3 bases and J 6 bases; bases outside gene matches: 6. CDR3 size: 16 residues. The CDR3: CATSDPIAGGSNEQFF. CDR3 sequence (DNA): TGTGCCACCAGTGATCCGATAGCGGGGGGGTCCAATGAGCAGTTCTTC.

The J gene is TRBJ2-7, the V gene TRBV7-2, with D perhaps matching TRBD1 (6 bases). V lost 1 base and J lost 7, with 11 bases in between. From germline, CDR1 is SGHTA and CDR2 FQGNSA. The CDR3 is 13 residues long. The CDR3 DNA follows: TGTGCCAGCAGCTTAGAAATCCAGGGGGAGCAGTACTTC. It yields the protein CASSLEIQGEQYF.

This clone was recorded once. CDR3 residues: CASSGRATGELFF. Written as DNA, the CDR3 is TGTGCCAGTAGCGGGAGGGCCACCGGGGAGCTGTTTTTT. The chain recombines TRBV10-3 with TRBJ2-2; TRBD2 aligns across 11 bases. The V and J ends lost 10 bases and 4 bases, in that order; junction bases with no gene match: 2. CDR1 and CDR2 (germline): ENHRY, SYGVKD. This CDR3 is 13 amino acids long.

The V and J genes are TRBV27 and TRBJ2-7; TRBD1 agrees at 7 bases. CDR3 length: 14 amino acids. V was clipped by 4 bases and J by 7 bases; unmatched bases: 10. From germline, CDR1 is MNHEY and CDR2 SMNVEV (reference sequence). CDR3 sequence: CASSSVDRSVEQYF. As DNA, the CDR3 is TGTGCCAGCAGTTCGGTGGACAGGTCAGTGGAGCAGTACTTC.

V gene TRBV10-3 combines with J gene TRBJ2-2; TRBD2 might be the D (5 bases). This CDR3 region has 13 residues. V lost 6 bases, J lost 5 bases, and 10 bases lay in between. CDR1 ENHRY and CDR2 SYGVKD come from the germline V gene. The CDR3 loop reads CAIRPGLTGELFF. Written as DNA, the CDR3 is TGTGCCATCAGACCGGGATTAACCGGGGAGCTGTTTTTT.

The chain links TRBV10-3 to TRBJ1-6; the match to TRBD1 covers 9 bases. Germline values: CDR1 ENHRY, CDR2 SYGVKD. V lost 5 bases to trimming and J lost 9 bases; unmatched junction nucleotides: 5. The CDR3 runs 14 residues. The CDR3 sequence is CAISPGQGRSPLHF. As DNA, the CDR3 is TGTGCCATCAGTCCGGGACAGGGACGTTCACCCCTCCACTTT.

The V gene is TRBV5-1, the J gene TRBJ2-7, with 9 bases fitting TRBD1. The junction had 5 bases not matched to a gene; V was cut back by 4 bases and J by 3 bases. The CDR3 loop spans 14 amino acids. The germline V gene has CDR1 SGHRS and CDR2 YFSETQ. The CDR3 DNA reads TGCGCCAGCAGCCTAGGGACAGGGTACTACGAGCAGTACTTC. Its protein product is CASSLGTGYYEQYF.

J is TRBJ1-4 and V is TRBV28; D is possibly TRBD1 (6 bases). This CDR3 is 14 amino acids long. V lost 3 bases and J 8 bases, leaving 13 bases between the germline ends. The germline V gene has CDR1 MDHEN and CDR2 SYDVKM. DNA for the CDR3: TGTGCCAGCAGTTTGGGACCTCAGGGGGAAAAACTGTTTTTT. Its translation is CASSLGPQGEKLFF.

This chain links TRBV6-5 with TRBJ1-1, with TRBD1 identical over 7 bases. Germline CDR1 MNHEY, CDR2 SVGAGI. Losses at the gene ends were 10 bases for V and 11 bases for J; bases not matched to a gene: 7. CDR3 length: 10 amino acids. Written as DNA, the CDR3 is TGTGCCACGACAGGGCCGCCCGCTTTCTTT. Its translation: CATTGPPAFF.

This chain connects TRBV5-1 to TRBJ2-5; 10 positions agree with TRBD2. Germline values: CDR1 SGHRS, CDR2 YFSETQ. The V segment lost 1 base and the J segment 1 base; nucleotides outside the gene matches: 4. The CDR3 spans 16 residues. CDR3 nucleotides: TGCGCCAGCAGCTTGAGCCTAGCGGGGGTCCAAGAGACCCAGTACTTC. Translation gives CASSLSLAGVQETQYF.

The chain is built from TRBV25-1 and TRBJ1-1; D gene uncertain. V lost 3 bases to trimming and J lost 7 bases, with 6 bases between them. The CDR3 loop spans 11 amino acids. CDR1 is MGHDK, CDR2 SYGVNS, per germline. Written as DNA, the CDR3 is TGTGCCAGCAGTGATATCGGTGAAGCTTTCTTT. This gives the protein CASSDIGEAFF.

The chain uses TRBV5-8 and TRBJ1-1; 9 bases are a match to TRBD1. Losses at the gene ends were 0 bases for V and 5 bases for J; bases not matched to a gene: 5. Looked up from germline, CDR1 is SGHTS and CDR2 is YDEGEE. The CDR3 contains 15 residues. In nucleotides, the CDR3 is TGTGCCAGCAGCTTGGAGAACAGGGGGCTTACTGAAGCTTTCTTT. This translates into CASSLENRGLTEAFF.

The rearrangement links TRBV16 to TRBJ2-5; D may be TRBD1 (7 bases). The germline V gene has CDR1 KGHSY and CDR2 FQNENV. The CDR3 contains 13 residues. The V and J ends lost 5 bases and 3 bases respectively, with 10 bases between them. Here the CDR3 DNA reads TGTGCCAGCAGCGCGGGACAGAAAGAGACCCAGTACTTC. Translated, it gives CASSAGQKETQYF.

The chain employs TRBV5-1 and TRBJ2-5; 11 bases map to TRBD1. Per germline, CDR1 SGHRS and CDR2 YFSETQ. This CDR3 region has 15 residues. J was trimmed by 4 bases and V by 3 bases; bases with no gene match: 5. The CDR3 DNA follows: TGCGCCAGCAGCTGGGGGACAGGGGGAGGAGAGACCCAGTACTTC. Residues: CASSWGTGGGETQYF.